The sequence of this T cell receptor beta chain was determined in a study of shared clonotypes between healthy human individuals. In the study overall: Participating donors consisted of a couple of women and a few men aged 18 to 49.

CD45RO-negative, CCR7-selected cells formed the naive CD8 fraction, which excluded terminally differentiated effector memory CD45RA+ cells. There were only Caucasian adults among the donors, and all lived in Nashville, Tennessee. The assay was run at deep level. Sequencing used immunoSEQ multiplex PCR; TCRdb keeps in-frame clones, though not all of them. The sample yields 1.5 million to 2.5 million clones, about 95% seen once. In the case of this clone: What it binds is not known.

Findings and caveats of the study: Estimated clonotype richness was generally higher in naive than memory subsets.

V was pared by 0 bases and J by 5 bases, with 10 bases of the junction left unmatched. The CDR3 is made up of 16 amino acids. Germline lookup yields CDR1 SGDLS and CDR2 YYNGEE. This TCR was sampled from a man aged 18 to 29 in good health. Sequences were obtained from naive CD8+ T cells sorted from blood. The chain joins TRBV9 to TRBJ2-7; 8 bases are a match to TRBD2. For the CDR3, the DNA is TGTGCCAGCAGCGTAGGACTAGCGCGGAATCCCCACGAGCAGTACTTC. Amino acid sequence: CASSVGLARNPHEQYF.